This TCR beta chain was retrieved from a study of T-cell memory formation after mild COVID-19. Study at large: Each donor largely had its own TCR clusters. The study, taken as a whole, reports: Clones shrinking between day 15 and 85 showed a balanced CD4/CD8 split, and those that grew later tilted toward CD4+. In pre-infection memory, a portion of responding clones appeared, which suggested that cross-reactive memory joined. Contracting CD4+ clones sat mainly in CM and EM; CD8+ in EMRA.

The J segment lost 4 bases and the V segment lost 3 bases, leaving 4 bases of the junction unmatched. This CDR3 is 15 amino acids long. In germline, CDR1 is MGHDK, CDR2 SYGVNS. MiXCR was run by TCRdb on the 5' RACE reads, yielding one entry per CDR3 protein. The profile shows about 150,000 distinct CDR3 sequences, about 6% of them singletons. Turning to this clonotype: Its antigen is still unknown.

The receptor was derived from an adult woman who had mild COVID-19 (a few samples of this study predate the infection). Cell type and time point are not known. The V and J genes are TRBV25-1 and TRBJ2-2; 8 bases agree with TRBD1. The material sequenced was PBMCs or a T cell subset sorted from them (not recorded which). CDR3 residues: CASSDSGQGTGELFF. The CDR3 DNA is TGTGCCAGCAGTGATTCTGGACAGGGCACCGGGGAGCTGTTTTTT.